This T cell receptor (beta chain) stems from a study of blood T cell repertoires in COVID-19. V lost 5 bases, J lost 6 bases, and 10 bases lay in between. CDR3 length: 11 amino acids. The V gene's germline CDR1 is SQVTM and CDR2 ANQGSEA. Method: immunoSEQ multiplex PCR; TCRdb's copy keeps in-frame clones and lacks some. The sample carries 160,000 or so clones, around 90% recorded once. The source material was peripheral blood. The TCR comes from a man in his 60s with acute or convalescent COVID-19. This sequence joins TRBV29-1 and TRBJ1-2; perhaps TRBD1 as D (6 bases). CDR3 loop: CSVRGDNGYTF. DNA of the CDR3: TGCAGCGTTCGGGGGGACAATGGCTACACCTTC. Full variable domain (remainder filled in from reference TRBV29-1 and TRBJ1-2): SAVISQKPSRDICQRGTSLTIQCQVDSQVTMMFWYRQQPGQSLTLIATANQGSEATYESGFVIDKFPISRPNLTFSTLTVSNMSPEDSSIYLCSVRGDNGYTFGSGTRLTVV.